The 13 T cell receptor beta chains in this list originate from one sample, sequenced in a study of cytomegalovirus exposure and HLA in healthy donors. Data came from immunoSEQ multiplex PCR; TCRdb stores just in-frame clones and leaves some out. The data hold more than 120,000 clones, with roughly 87% observed a single time. Specimen: PBMCs. Every receptor here comes from a man aged 18 to 29 in good health and CMV-seropositive.

The V call is TRBV30, the J call TRBJ2-7; tentatively, D is TRBD2 (6 bases). CDR1 GTSNPN and CDR2 SVGIG come from the germline V gene (reference sequence). V lost 7 bases to trimming and J lost 2 bases, with 15 bases between them. The CDR3 totals 13 residues. CDR3 coding DNA: TGTGCCTTCCTAAGGAGGGCTACCTACGAGCAGTACTTC. Residues: CAFLRRATYEQYF.

The chain recombines TRBV25-1 with TRBJ1-1; D gene uncertain. With 5 bases removed from V and 1 base from J, the gap between germline ends came to 8 bases. The CDR3 sequence is 13 residues long. CDR1 MGHDK and CDR2 SYGVNS come from the germline V gene. The CDR3 DNA is TGTGCCAGCAGTCCACACCAGAACACTGAAGCTTTCTTT. This gives the protein CASSPHQNTEAFF.

The genes are TRBV4-1 and TRBJ1-1; tentative D call: TRBD1 (6 bases). Trimming left V 5 bases short and J 4 bases short, with 17 bases between. CDR1 is MGHRA, CDR2 YSYEKL, per germline. The CDR3 is 15 residues long. The CDR3 reads CASSGPGVLSTEAFF. The CDR3 nucleotides are TGCGCCAGCAGCGGACCAGGGGTTCTGTCCACTGAAGCTTTCTTT.

Concerning this clone: The same CDR3 also results from other DNA sequences found in this sample. The chain carries TRBV18 and TRBJ1-2; 8 nucleotides match TRBD1. The CDR3 contains 13 residues. The V and J ends lost 6 bases and 5 bases, in that order; junction bases with no gene match: 5. CDR1 is KGHSH and CDR2 is LQKENI in the germline V gene. The CDR3 is CASSPGQEYGYTF. CDR3 in DNA: TGTGCCAGCTCCCCGGGACAGGAGTATGGCTACACCTTC.

This clone showed up just a few times. V and J are TRBV28 and TRBJ1-2; TRBD1 matches at 7 bases. The CDR3 contains 15 residues. The V gene end was trimmed by 5 bases and the J gene end by 4 bases; junction bases not matched to a gene: 10. CDR1 MDHEN and CDR2 SYDVKM come from the germline V gene. The CDR3 bases are TGTGCCAGCAGTGACTCCGGGACAGTATTCTATGGCTACACCTTC. Encoded protein: CASSDSGTVFYGYTF.

The chain combines TRBV5-4 with TRBJ2-3, with 10 bases aligning to TRBD2. CDR1 SGHNT and CDR2 YYREEE come from the germline V gene (reference sequence). J was trimmed by 7 bases and V by 6 bases; bases with no gene match: 8. The CDR3 has 14 amino acids. The CDR3 loop is CASMGGTSVNTQYF. DNA for the CDR3: TGTGCCAGCATGGGGGGGACTAGCGTAAATACGCAGTATTTT.

The chain couples TRBV20-1 to TRBJ2-1; 8 bases map to TRBD2. Germline CDR1 DFQATT, CDR2 SNEGSKA (reference sequence). The CDR3 is 10 residues long. Germline trimming cut 5 bases from V and 12 bases from J; bases unmatched to any gene: 3. The chain's CDR3 is CSAGLALQFF. The CDR3 DNA is TGCAGTGCTGGACTAGCCCTGCAGTTCTTC.

V gene TRBV11-2 combines with J gene TRBJ2-7, with TRBD1 matching over 7 bases. This CDR3 has 13 residues. Germline-derived CDR1 and CDR2 are SGHAT and FQNNGV. The ends lost 5 bases at V and 1 base at J; junction bases unmatched: 2. The CDR3: CASSNRGSYEQYF. The CDR3 region has the DNA TGTGCCAGCAGCAACAGGGGTTCCTACGAGCAGTACTTC. Together with reference TRBV11-2 and TRBJ2-7, the CDR3 gives the full variable domain: EAGVAQSPRYKIIEKRQSVAFWCNPISGHATLYWYQQILGQGPKLLIQFQNNGVVDDSQLPKDRFSAERLKGVDSTLKIQPAKLEDSAVYLCASSNRGSYEQYFGPGTRLTVT.

The chain joins TRBV7-2 to TRBJ2-7, with a possible D match to TRBD2 (6 bases). The CDR3 extends over 14 amino acids. CDR1 and CDR2 (germline): SGHTA, FQGNSA. Trimming cost V 4 bases and J 5 bases, with 15 bases left between them. DNA for the CDR3: TGTGCCAGCAGCTCCTCATTAGCGGTTAACGAGCAGTACTTC. It is translated as CASSSSLAVNEQYF.

V and J are TRBV4-1 and TRBJ2-1; TRBD2 matches 8 bases. The germline gives CDR1 MGHRA, CDR2 YSYEKL. The trim removed 0 bases at V and 7 bases at J, leaving 5 bases unmatched. CDR3 length: 15 residues. The CDR3, as DNA: TGCGCCAGCAGCCAAGAGGTCACTAGCGGAAATGAGCAGTTCTTC. Translated: CASSQEVTSGNEQFF.

This sequence joins TRBV5-8 and TRBJ2-5; D unresolved. Per germline, CDR1 SGHTS and CDR2 YDEGEE. CDR3 length: 11 residues. Trimming took off 1 base at V and 4 bases at J, with 2 bases between the two ends. The CDR3 reads CASSLRETQYF. Here the CDR3 DNA reads TGTGCCAGCAGCTTGCGAGAGACCCAGTACTTC.

The chain employs TRBV10-1 and TRBJ2-1; 9 bases are shared with TRBD2. Looked up from germline, CDR1 is WNHNN and CDR2 is SYGVQD (reference sequence). V lost 0 bases and J lost 7; bases outside the gene matches: 4. The CDR3 consists of 15 residues. CDR3 sequence reads: CASSESAGGRNEQFF. In DNA, the CDR3 is TGCGCCAGCAGTGAGTCGGCGGGGGGGCGAAATGAGCAGTTCTTC.

This clone came up many times. The chain couples TRBV4-1 to TRBJ1-2; D might be TRBD1 (5 bases). The CDR3 extends over 13 amino acids. The V end was cut by 3 bases, the J end by 4 bases, with 9 bases between. From germline, CDR1 is MGHRA and CDR2 YSYEKL. CDR3 sequence: CASSQRGGYGYTF. Written as DNA, the CDR3 is TGCGCCAGCAGCCAGAGGGGAGGCTATGGCTACACCTTC.